This record covers a single T cell receptor (beta chain). These data come from a study of T cell changes during pregnancy in multiple sclerosis. CDR3 size: 13 residues. V lost 3 bases to trimming and J lost 7 bases; unmatched junction nucleotides: 2. In germline, CDR1 is KGHSH, CDR2 LQKENI. The data were produced by immunoSEQ multiplex PCR, yet TCRdb's version contains in-frame clones alone and is incomplete. This sample has 57,000 or so clones; approximately 89% occur once, and the top ten carry roughly 3.6%. V is TRBV18 and J is TRBJ1-4; 7 bases map to TRBD1. The specimen was peripheral blood, collected after pregnancy. This receptor was identified in a female donor in good health, enrolled as a control in a pregnancy study. The CDR3 DNA follows: TGTGCCAGCTCACCTGCAGGGGGTGAAAAACTGTTTTTT. Protein: CASSPAGGEKLFF.